This T cell receptor (beta chain) was sequenced for a study of blood T cell repertoires in COVID-19. Study information: Sites in the United States, Italy and Spain provided acute and convalescent COVID-19 samples. PBMCs, B-cell-depleted T cells, or T cells provided the cDNA or gDNA that made up the material.

Authors' processing steps: Amplification from reference gene primers served as the basis for estimated nucleated cell counts. Sequencing was performed with immunoSEQ multiplex PCR; in TCRdb, only in-frame clones are kept and a portion is missing. The V and J calls and the clone size are those of that table, but D and trimming were determined from the DNA. The repertoire has approximately 280,000 clones, around 86% of them found once; the top ten carry 2% to 2.5%. This sequence was found in a man aged 45-65 years with acute or convalescent COVID-19. The specimen was peripheral blood.

CDR3 nucleotide sequence: TGTGCCAGCAGCCAAGACAGGGGGACAGGGGTTGGCTACACCTTC. Translation gives CASSQDRGTGVGYTF. The genes are TRBV14 and TRBJ1-2; 10 bases line up with TRBD1. The CDR3 runs to 15 residues. Germline CDR1 is SGHDN and CDR2 is FVKESK. The V gene end was trimmed by 0 bases and the J gene end by 7 bases; junction bases not matched to a gene: 5.